Presented here are 26 T cell receptor beta chains from one specimen sequenced in a study of human T cells and chemical hapten exposure. The time point was: patch test 3, about 24 weeks after DPC sensitization. Treatment indicated: therapeutic diphenylcyclopropenone sensitization with weekly scalp DPC. TCRdb called the RACE reads again in MiXCR, with one record for every CDR3 protein. Of about 64,000 distinct CDR3 sequences in the sample, about 11% are singletons; the top ten hold more than 2%. The sample here was whole blood, taken in connection with sensitization to the hapten diphenylcyclopropenone (DPC). The receptors shown here come from a woman aged 25 to 39 with alopecia areata. Some clones in this sample may be carry-over from other donors' samples.

This clonotype was seen ten or more times. The chain employs TRBV7-7 and TRBJ2-1; no clear D. CDR3 length equals 13 residues. The V gene lost 3 bases and the J gene lost 0 bases, with 3 bases spanning the gap. Germline assignment: CDR1 SSHAT and CDR2 FNYEAQ (reference sequence). The CDR3 sequence: CASSLDSYNEQFF. The CDR3 nucleotides read TGTGCCAGCAGCTTGGACTCCTACAATGAGCAGTTCTTC. Based on the CDR3 plus reference TRBV7-7 and TRBJ2-1, the full variable domain is GAGVSQSPRYKVTKRGQDVTLRCDPISSHATLYWYQQALGQGPEFLTYFNYEAQPDKSGLPSDRFSAERPEGSISTLTIQRTEQRDSAMYRCASSLDSYNEQFFGPGTRLTVL.

The rearrangement joins TRBV18 to TRBJ1-5, with a weak D call TRBD1 (6 bases). This CDR3 comprises 13 residues. Germline CDR1 is KGHSH and CDR2 is LQKENI. The ends were cut back, 6 bases at V and 3 bases at J, with 9 bases in the middle. For the CDR3, the DNA is TGTGCCAGCTCTACAGGGATCAATCAGCCCCAGCATTTT. This encodes CASSTGINQPQHF. Complete variable domain (other parts from reference TRBV18 and TRBJ1-5): NAGVMQNPRHLVRRRGQEARLRCSPMKGHSHVYWYRQLPEEGLKFMVYLQKENIIDESGMPKERFSAEFPKEGPSILRIQQVVRGDSAAYFCASSTGINQPQHFGDGTRLSIL.

This clonotype was recorded at least ten times. The chain employs TRBV29-1 and TRBJ1-2; D not resolved. CDR3 length: 14 amino acids. The germline V gene encodes CDR1 SQVTM and CDR2 ANQGSEA. Trimming left V 4 bases short and J 14 bases short, with 26 bases between. The CDR3 DNA follows: TGCAGCGTTGTGGGTTTGGACCCCCAATTGGGTTTAACCTTC. Encoded protein: CSVVGLDPQLGLTF.

On this clonotype itself: With a much larger clone just one base away, this may be a read error. The rearrangement links TRBV5-6 to TRBJ1-2, with D possibly matching TRBD1 (5 bases). Trimming stripped 3 bases from V and 4 bases from J, with 13 bases between. Germline V gives CDR1 SGHDT, CDR2 YYEEEE. The CDR3 is 14 amino acids. The CDR3 DNA reads as TGTGCCAGCAGCTCCGGGACGGCACGCTATGGCTACACCTTC. This encodes CASSSGTARYGYTF.

This clonotype has only a few counts. The CDR3 region has the DNA TGCGCCAGCAGCTTGGGTCAAGAAGAGACCCAGTACTTC. Its protein is CASSLGQEETQYF. The chain carries TRBV5-1 and TRBJ2-5, with D unresolved. The CDR3 extends over 13 amino acids. The germline V gene encodes CDR1 SGHRS and CDR2 YFSETQ. With 0 bases removed from V and 3 bases from J, the gap between germline ends came to 6 bases.

The chain carries TRBV9 and TRBJ1-2, with 9 bases aligning to TRBD1. Germline V lookup: CDR1 SGDLS, CDR2 YYNGEE. The CDR3 is 17 residues long. The V and J ends lost 0 bases and 8 bases, in that order; junction bases with no gene match: 14. The CDR3 here is CASSVGTQAGTGSGYTF. CDR3 nucleotide sequence: TGTGCCAGCAGCGTAGGGACCCAGGCCGGGACAGGGAGCGGCTACACCTTC.

A few counts support this clonotype. The rearrangement joins TRBV6-1 to TRBJ1-5, with a weak D call TRBD1 (5 bases). Deletions cut 2 bases from V and 3 bases from J, with 11 bases between. The germline CDR1 and CDR2 sequences are MNHNS and SASEGT. This CDR3 comprises 15 residues. This chain's CDR3 is CASSESGGYNQPQHF. DNA of the CDR3: TGTGCCAGCAGTGAATCGGGGGGTTACAATCAGCCCCAGCATTTT.

The chain recombines TRBV29-1 with TRBJ1-2; TRBD1 matches at 7 bases. The CDR3 sequence is 14 residues long. V lost 4 bases, J lost 7 bases, and 12 bases stayed unmatched. CDR1 is SQVTM and CDR2 is ANQGSEA in the germline V gene. CDR3 sequence: CSVANSEGASGYTF. In nucleotides, the CDR3 is TGCAGCGTTGCCAATTCAGAGGGGGCGAGTGGCTACACCTTC.

This clonotype was observed a handful of times. The CDR3 loop reads CASSETSGTGNTEAFF. In DNA form, the CDR3 reads TGTGCCAGCAGTGAAACCTCCGGGACAGGGAACACTGAAGCTTTCTTT. The V call is TRBV25-1, the J call TRBJ1-1; TRBD1 aligns across 8 bases. This CDR3 has 16 residues. Germline-derived CDR1 and CDR2 are MGHDK and SYGVNS. Germline trimming cut 2 bases from V and 1 base from J; bases unmatched to any gene: 6.

This chain joins TRBV18 and TRBJ1-1; 7 bases align to TRBD1. CDR3 length: 14 residues. From germline, CDR1 is KGHSH and CDR2 LQKENI. Germline trimming cut 3 bases from V and 7 bases from J; bases unmatched to any gene: 8. CDR3 region: CASSPNGQESEAFF. The CDR3 DNA reads as TGTGCCAGCTCACCGAATGGACAGGAAAGTGAAGCTTTCTTT.

This clonotype was counted only a few times. This chain links TRBV10-3 with TRBJ1-5; 7 bases align to TRBD1. The V gene end was trimmed by 4 bases and the J gene end by 2 bases; junction bases not matched to a gene: 11. The CDR3 is made up of 17 amino acids. Germline CDR1 and CDR2: ENHRY and SYGVKD. CDR3 region: CAISGSPTGTGNQPQHF. The CDR3 DNA reads as TGTGCCATCAGTGGGTCCCCGACAGGGACTGGCAATCAGCCCCAGCATTTT.

This clonotype was observed a few times. This rearrangement joins TRBV5-1 to TRBJ2-3; 10 bases agree with TRBD2. V lost 0 bases and J lost 2; bases outside the gene matches: 3. Germline V gene data show CDR1 as SGHRS and CDR2 as YFSETQ. This CDR3 has 16 residues. The CDR3: CASSLGLAGATDTQYF. The CDR3 DNA reads as TGCGCCAGCAGCTTGGGGCTAGCGGGGGCCACAGATACGCAGTATTTT.

This clonotype was counted a few times. The chain employs TRBV7-3 and TRBJ2-7; tentatively, D is TRBD2 (6 bases). The V gene's germline CDR1 is SGHTA and CDR2 FQGTGA. The V and J ends lost 5 bases and 2 bases respectively, with 13 bases between them. CDR3 length: 14 amino acids. The CDR3 coding sequence is TGTGCCAGCAGCCTTGACGGGGGAGCCTACGAGCAGTACTTC. Amino acids: CASSLDGGAYEQYF. Full variable domain (missing parts from reference TRBV7-3 and TRBJ2-7): GAGVSQTPSNKVTEKGKYVELRCDPISGHTALYWYRQSLGQGPEFLIYFQGTGAADDSGLPNDRFFAVRPEGSVSTLKIQRTERGDSAVYLCASSLDGGAYEQYFGPGTRLTVT.

A few counts support this clonotype. V is TRBV7-2 and J is TRBJ2-5, with D possibly matching TRBD2 (6 bases). V lost 4 bases to trimming and J lost 1 base, with 13 bases between them. The CDR3 consists of 15 residues. From germline, CDR1 is SGHTA and CDR2 FQGNSA. CDR3: CASSSRWDSQETQYF. CDR3 nucleotide sequence: TGTGCCAGCAGCTCCCGCTGGGACTCCCAAGAGACCCAGTACTTC.

The chain carries TRBV7-9 and TRBJ2-5; perhaps TRBD2 as D (5 bases). The CDR3 runs 13 residues. In germline, CDR1 is SEHNR, CDR2 FQNEAQ (reference sequence). Trimming stripped 6 bases from V and 5 bases from J, with 13 bases between. CDR3 residues: CASSTRIEETQYF. Written as DNA, the CDR3 is TGTGCCAGCAGTACTAGGATCGAGGAGACCCAGTACTTC.

This clonotype came up a few times. The chain couples TRBV4-2 to TRBJ2-1; 7 nucleotides align to TRBD2. V shed 0 bases and J 4 bases; nucleotides not matched to a gene: 6. Looked up from germline, CDR1 is LGHNA and CDR2 is YNFKEQ. The CDR3 runs to 16 residues. CDR3 protein: CASSQEPQRGYNEQFF. CDR3 coding DNA: TGTGCCAGCAGCCAAGAGCCCCAGCGGGGTTACAATGAGCAGTTCTTC.

This clonotype was counted many times. The CDR3 sequence is CASKTSGPAGGYTF. The CDR3 region has the DNA TGTGCCAGCAAGACCTCCGGGCCTGCCGGGGGCTACACCTTC. The V and J genes are TRBV2 and TRBJ1-2, with no clear D. Trimming removed 7 bases at V and 8 bases at J, with 20 bases between. CDR1 SNHLY and CDR2 FYNNEI come from the germline V gene. This CDR3 contains 14 residues.

This clonotype was seen at least ten times. The rearrangement links TRBV2 to TRBJ2-5; D gene uncertain. Germline-derived CDR1 and CDR2 are SNHLY and FYNNEI. This CDR3 spans 15 amino acids. Between the trimmed V and J ends, which lost 0 bases and 1 base, there was a span of 9 bases. CDR3 nucleotide sequence: TGTGCCAGCAGTGAAGCGTCGACTTTCCAAGAGACCCAGTACTTC. As protein: CASSEASTFQETQYF. Variable domain in full (rest from reference TRBV2 and TRBJ2-5): EPEVTQTPSHQVTQMGQEVILRCVPISNHLYFYWYRQILGQKVEFLVSFYNNEISEKSEIFDDQFSVERPDGSNFTLKIRSTKLEDSAMYFCASSEASTFQETQYFGPGTRLLVL.

CDR3 coding DNA: TGTGCCAGCAGCTTAGCGGGGGGGCTGCGAGGCTACACCTTC. Amino acids: CASSLAGGLRGYTF. The V and J genes are TRBV7-2 and TRBJ1-2; D perhaps matches TRBD1 (6 bases). Germline V gene sequence: CDR1 SGHTA, CDR2 FQGNSA. The CDR3 consists of 14 residues. V lost 0 bases and J 8 bases, leaving 13 bases between the germline ends.

There are many counts of this clonotype. The chain carries TRBV7-6 and TRBJ2-2, with unresolved D. Trimming removed 4 bases at V and 3 bases at J, with 12 bases between. There are 15 residues in the CDR3. Per the germline V gene, CDR1 is SGHVS and CDR2 is FNYEAQ. The CDR3 DNA reads TGTGCCAGCAGCTCCAAGGCCGGGTACACCGGGGAGCTGTTTTTT. Translation gives CASSSKAGYTGELFF.

V and J are TRBV11-2 and TRBJ1-5; D is unresolved. V was trimmed by 1 base and J by 5 bases, leaving 6 bases between them. CDR1 and CDR2 (germline): SGHAT, FQNNGV. The CDR3 spans 13 residues. The CDR3 nucleotides are TGTGCCAGCAGCTTAGGCGAGGATCAGCCCCAGCATTTT. It translates to CASSLGEDQPQHF.

This clonotype was seen repeatedly, ten times or more. The chain combines TRBV4-2 with TRBJ1-4, with 8 bases aligning to TRBD1. V dropped 0 bases and J dropped 8; count of bases not matched to a gene: 11. The CDR3 consists of 17 residues. Germline CDR1 and CDR2: LGHNA and YNFKEQ. CDR3 DNA: TGTGCCAGCAGCCAAGATTCCCACGGACAGGGCGAAGAAAAACTGTTTTTT. It codes for CASSQDSHGQGEEKLFF.

The table lists this clonotype with many counts. V and J are TRBV9 and TRBJ2-6; no definite D call. Germline lookup yields CDR1 SGDLS and CDR2 YYNGEE. This CDR3 is built from 15 residues. Trimming removed 2 bases from V and 2 bases from J, with 8 bases in between. The CDR3: CASSVSAAGANVLTF. The CDR3, as DNA: TGTGCCAGCAGCGTGAGTGCGGCTGGGGCCAACGTCCTGACTTTC.

This clonotype was detected many times. The CDR3: CASSQGGTSYEQYF. CDR3 in DNA: TGTGCCAGCAGCCAAGGGGGGACTTCCTACGAGCAGTACTTC. The chain has TRBV3-1 and TRBJ2-7; the D gene is possibly TRBD2 (6 bases). The length of the CDR3 is 14 residues. Germline V gene lookup returns CDR1 LGHDT and CDR2 YNNKEL (reference sequence). The ends were cut back, 1 base at V and 1 base at J, with 8 bases in the middle.

This clonotype turned up a few times. The rearrangement links TRBV29-1 to TRBJ2-1, with 10 nucleotides matching TRBD1. Germline V gene data show CDR1 as SQVTM and CDR2 as ANQGSEA. Trimming cost V 7 bases and J 9 bases; bases outside gene matches: 9. The CDR3 has 13 residues. CDR3 DNA: TGCAGCGCCCGGGACAGGGGTACCGGTGAGCAGTTCTTC. It specifies CSARDRGTGEQFF.

This clonotype has ten or more counts. This sequence joins TRBV28 and TRBJ1-6; D unresolved. Trimming left V 6 bases short and J 0 bases short, with 9 bases between. Germline V lookup: CDR1 MDHEN, CDR2 SYDVKM. The CDR3 covers 15 residues. In DNA form, the CDR3 reads TGTGCCAGCAGCCGTGACAACTCCTATAATTCACCCCTCCACTTT. Amino acids: CASSRDNSYNSPLHF.